This T cell receptor (beta chain) was identified in a study of shared T cell receptors in the human thymus. This clone occurred a few times. The germline V gene encodes CDR1 DFQATT and CDR2 SNEGSKA (reference sequence). The CDR3 length is 8 residues. The protocol was immunoSEQ multiplex PCR, while the TCRdb copy is restricted to in-frame clones and leaves out a portion. The data contain over 60,000 clones, 90% to 95% of them singletons. The chain carries TRBV20-1 and TRBJ2-1; tentatively, D is TRBD1 (6 bases). Sequenced: thymocytes. The receptor's source is a human donor. Here the CDR3 DNA reads TGCAGCACGGGGACACAGTTCTTC. Protein: CSTGTQFF.